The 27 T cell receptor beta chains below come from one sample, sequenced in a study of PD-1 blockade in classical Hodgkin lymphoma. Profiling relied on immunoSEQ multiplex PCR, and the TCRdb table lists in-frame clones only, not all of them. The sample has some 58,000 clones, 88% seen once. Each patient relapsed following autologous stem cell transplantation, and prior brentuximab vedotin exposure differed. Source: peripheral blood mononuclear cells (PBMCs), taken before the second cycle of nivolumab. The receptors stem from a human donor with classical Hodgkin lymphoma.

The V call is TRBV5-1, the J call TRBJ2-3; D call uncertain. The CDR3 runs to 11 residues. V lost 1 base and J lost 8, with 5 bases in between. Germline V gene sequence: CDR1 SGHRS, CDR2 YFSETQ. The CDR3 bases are TGCGCCAGCAGCTTGATAGCTACGCAGTATTTT. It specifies CASSLIATQYF.

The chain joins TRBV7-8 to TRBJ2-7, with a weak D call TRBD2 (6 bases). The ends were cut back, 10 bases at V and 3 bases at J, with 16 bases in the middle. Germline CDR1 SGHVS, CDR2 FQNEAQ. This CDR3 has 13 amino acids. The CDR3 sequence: CATERAGNYEQYF. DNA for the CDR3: TGTGCCACCGAGAGGGCGGGAAACTACGAGCAGTACTTC.

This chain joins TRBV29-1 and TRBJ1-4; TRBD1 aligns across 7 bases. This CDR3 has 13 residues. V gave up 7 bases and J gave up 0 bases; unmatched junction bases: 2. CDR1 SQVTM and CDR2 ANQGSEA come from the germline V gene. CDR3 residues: CSATGATNEKLFF. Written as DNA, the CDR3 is TGCAGCGCTACAGGGGCAACTAATGAAAAACTGTTTTTT.

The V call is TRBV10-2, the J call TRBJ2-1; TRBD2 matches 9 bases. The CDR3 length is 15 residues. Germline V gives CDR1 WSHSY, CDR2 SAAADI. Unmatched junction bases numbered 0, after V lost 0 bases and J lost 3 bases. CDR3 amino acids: CASSESRGGYNEQFF. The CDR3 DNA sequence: TGCGCCAGCAGTGAGTCGCGGGGGGGCTACAATGAGCAGTTCTTC.

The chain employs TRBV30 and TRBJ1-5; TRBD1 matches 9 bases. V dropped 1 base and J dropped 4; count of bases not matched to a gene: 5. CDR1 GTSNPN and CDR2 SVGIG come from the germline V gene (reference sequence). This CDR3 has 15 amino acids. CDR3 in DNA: TGTGCCTGGAGTGATAAACAGGGGGCAAATCAGCCCCAGCATTTT. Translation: CAWSDKQGANQPQHF. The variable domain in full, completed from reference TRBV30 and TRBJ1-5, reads SQTIHQWPATLVQPVGSPLSLECTVEGTSNPNLYWYRQAAGRGLQLLFYSVGIGQISSEVPQNLSASRPQDRQFILSSKKLLLSDSGFYLCAWSDKQGANQPQHFGDGTRLSIL.

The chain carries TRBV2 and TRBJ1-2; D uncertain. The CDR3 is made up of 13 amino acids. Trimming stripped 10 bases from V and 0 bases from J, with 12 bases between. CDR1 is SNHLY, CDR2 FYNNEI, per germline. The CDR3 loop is CAMKEETNYGYTF. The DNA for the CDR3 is TGTGCCATGAAGGAGGAAACTAACTATGGCTACACCTTC.

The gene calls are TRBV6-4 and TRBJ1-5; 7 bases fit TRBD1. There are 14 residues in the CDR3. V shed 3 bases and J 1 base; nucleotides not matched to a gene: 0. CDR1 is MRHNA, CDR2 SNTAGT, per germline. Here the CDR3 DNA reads TGTGCCAGCAGTGAACAGGGGAGCAATCAGCCCCAGCATTTT. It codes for CASSEQGSNQPQHF.

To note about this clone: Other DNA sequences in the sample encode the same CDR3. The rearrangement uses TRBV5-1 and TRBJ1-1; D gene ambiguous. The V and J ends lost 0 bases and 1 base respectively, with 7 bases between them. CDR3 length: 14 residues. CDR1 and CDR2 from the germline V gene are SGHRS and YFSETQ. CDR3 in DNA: TGCGCCAGCAGCTTGGCCCCGGGGAACACTGAAGCTTTCTTT. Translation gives CASSLAPGNTEAFF.

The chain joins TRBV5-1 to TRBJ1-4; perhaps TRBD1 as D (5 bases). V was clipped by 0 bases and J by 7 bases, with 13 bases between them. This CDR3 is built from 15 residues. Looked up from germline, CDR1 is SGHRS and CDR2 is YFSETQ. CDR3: CASSLVGGVGEKLFF. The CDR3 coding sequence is TGCGCCAGCAGCTTGGTCGGGGGTGTCGGTGAAAAACTGTTTTTT.

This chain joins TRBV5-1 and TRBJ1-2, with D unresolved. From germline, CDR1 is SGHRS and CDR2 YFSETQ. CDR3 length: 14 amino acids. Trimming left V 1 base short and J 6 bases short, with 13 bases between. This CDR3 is CASSLTPNKNGYTF. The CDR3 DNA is TGCGCCAGCAGCTTGACCCCCAACAAGAATGGCTACACCTTC.

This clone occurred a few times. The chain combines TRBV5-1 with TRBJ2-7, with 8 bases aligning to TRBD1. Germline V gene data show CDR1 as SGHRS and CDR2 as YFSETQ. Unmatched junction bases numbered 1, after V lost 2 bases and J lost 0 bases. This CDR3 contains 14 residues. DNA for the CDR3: TGCGCCAGCAGCTTCACAGGGGGCTCCTACGAGCAGTACTTC. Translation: CASSFTGGSYEQYF.

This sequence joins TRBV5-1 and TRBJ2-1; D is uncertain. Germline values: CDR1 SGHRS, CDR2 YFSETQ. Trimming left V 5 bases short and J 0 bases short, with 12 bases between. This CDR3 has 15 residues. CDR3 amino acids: CASRQDSPSYNEQFF. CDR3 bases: TGCGCCAGCAGACAAGACTCCCCCTCCTACAATGAGCAGTTCTTC.

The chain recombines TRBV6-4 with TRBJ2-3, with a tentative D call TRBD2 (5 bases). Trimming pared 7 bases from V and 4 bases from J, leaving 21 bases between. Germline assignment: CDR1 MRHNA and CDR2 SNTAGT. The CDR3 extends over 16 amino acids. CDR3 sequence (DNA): TGTGCCAGCATCCTGCGGGCGGCGAGTTTTTCAGATACGCAGTATTTT. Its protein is CASILRAASFSDTQYF.

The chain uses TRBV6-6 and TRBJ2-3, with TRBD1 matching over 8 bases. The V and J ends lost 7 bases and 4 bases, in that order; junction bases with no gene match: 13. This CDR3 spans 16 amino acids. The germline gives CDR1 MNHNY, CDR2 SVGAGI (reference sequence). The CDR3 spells CASTVDRESFADTQYF. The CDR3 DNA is TGTGCCAGCACTGTGGACAGGGAAAGTTTCGCAGATACGCAGTATTTT.

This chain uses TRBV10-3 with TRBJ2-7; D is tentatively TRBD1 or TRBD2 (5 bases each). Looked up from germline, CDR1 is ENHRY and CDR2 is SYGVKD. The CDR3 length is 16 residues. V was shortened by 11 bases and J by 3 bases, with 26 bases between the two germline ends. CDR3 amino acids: CAVRSVGTAVGYEQYF. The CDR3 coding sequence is TGTGCCGTACGATCCGTAGGGACCGCAGTAGGCTACGAGCAGTACTTC.

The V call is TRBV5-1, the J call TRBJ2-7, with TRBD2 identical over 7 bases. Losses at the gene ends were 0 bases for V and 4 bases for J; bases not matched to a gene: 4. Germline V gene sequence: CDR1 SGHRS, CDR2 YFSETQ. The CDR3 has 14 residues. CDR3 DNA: TGCGCCAGCAGCTTGGAGGGTAGCGGGTACGAGCAGTACTTC. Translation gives CASSLEGSGYEQYF.

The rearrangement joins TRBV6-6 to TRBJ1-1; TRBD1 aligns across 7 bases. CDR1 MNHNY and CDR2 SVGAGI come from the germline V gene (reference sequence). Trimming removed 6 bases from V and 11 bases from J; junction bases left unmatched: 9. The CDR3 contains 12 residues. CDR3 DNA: TGTGCCAGCAGCCCCTTAACAGGGGAGGCTTTCTTT. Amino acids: CASSPLTGEAFF.

Written as DNA, the CDR3 is TGTGCCTGGAATCTTATCACTGAAGCTTTCTTT. Residues: CAWNLITEAFF. The chain has TRBV30 and TRBJ1-1; D is undetermined. Germline loops: CDR1 GTSNPN, CDR2 SVGIG (reference sequence). V was pared by 4 bases and J by 4 bases, with 7 bases between. This CDR3 is built from 11 residues.

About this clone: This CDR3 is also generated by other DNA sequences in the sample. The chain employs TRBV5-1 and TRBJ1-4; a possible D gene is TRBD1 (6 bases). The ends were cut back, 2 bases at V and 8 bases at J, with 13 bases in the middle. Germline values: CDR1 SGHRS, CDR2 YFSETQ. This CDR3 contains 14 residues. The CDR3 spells CASSFEGVREKLFF. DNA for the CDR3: TGCGCCAGCAGCTTCGAGGGGGTCCGGGAAAAACTGTTTTTT.

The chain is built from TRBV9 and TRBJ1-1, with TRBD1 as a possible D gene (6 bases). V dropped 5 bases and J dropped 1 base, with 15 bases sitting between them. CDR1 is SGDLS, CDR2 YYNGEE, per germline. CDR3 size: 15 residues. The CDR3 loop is CASRPPGHENTEAFF. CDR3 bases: TGTGCCAGCAGACCCCCGGGACACGAGAACACTGAAGCTTTCTTT.

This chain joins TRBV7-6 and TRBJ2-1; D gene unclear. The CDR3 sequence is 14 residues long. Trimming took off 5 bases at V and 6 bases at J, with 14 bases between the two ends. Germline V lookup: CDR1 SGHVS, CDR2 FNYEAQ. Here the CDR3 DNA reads TGTGCCAGCAGCCCCGGATCTGCCCCCAATGAGCAGTTCTTC. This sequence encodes CASSPGSAPNEQFF.

In DNA form, the CDR3 reads TGCGCCAGCAGCTTGGTACTAGCGGAGACCGGGGAGCTGTTTTTT. Translating it yields CASSLVLAETGELFF. The J gene is TRBJ2-2, the V gene TRBV5-1, with TRBD2 matching over 8 bases. Germline CDR1 is SGHRS and CDR2 is YFSETQ. This CDR3 is built from 15 residues. V was pared by 0 bases and J by 5 bases, with 3 bases of the junction left unmatched.

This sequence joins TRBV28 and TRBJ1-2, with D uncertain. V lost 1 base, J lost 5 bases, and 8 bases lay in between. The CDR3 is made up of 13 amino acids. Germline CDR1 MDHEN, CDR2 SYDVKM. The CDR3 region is CASSLSIGYGYTF. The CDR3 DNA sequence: TGTGCCAGCAGTTTATCGATAGGGTATGGCTACACCTTC.

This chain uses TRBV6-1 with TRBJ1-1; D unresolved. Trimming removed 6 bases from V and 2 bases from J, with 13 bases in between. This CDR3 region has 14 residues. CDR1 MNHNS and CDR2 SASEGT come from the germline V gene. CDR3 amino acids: CASSRPEKNTEAFF. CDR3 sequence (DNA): TGTGCCAGCAGCCGCCCAGAAAAAAACACTGAAGCTTTCTTT.

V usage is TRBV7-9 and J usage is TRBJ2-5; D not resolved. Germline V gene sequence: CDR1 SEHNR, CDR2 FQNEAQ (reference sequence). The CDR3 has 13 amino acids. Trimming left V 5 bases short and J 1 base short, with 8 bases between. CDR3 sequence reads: CASSPRTQETQYF. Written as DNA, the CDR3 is TGTGCCAGCAGCCCACGCACCCAAGAGACCCAGTACTTC.

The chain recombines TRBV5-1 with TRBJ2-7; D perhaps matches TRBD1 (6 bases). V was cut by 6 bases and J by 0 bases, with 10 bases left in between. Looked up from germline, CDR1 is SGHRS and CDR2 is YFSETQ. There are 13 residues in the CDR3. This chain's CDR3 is CASNQGSSYEQYF. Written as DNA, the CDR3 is TGCGCCAGCAACCAGGGGAGCTCCTACGAGCAGTACTTC.

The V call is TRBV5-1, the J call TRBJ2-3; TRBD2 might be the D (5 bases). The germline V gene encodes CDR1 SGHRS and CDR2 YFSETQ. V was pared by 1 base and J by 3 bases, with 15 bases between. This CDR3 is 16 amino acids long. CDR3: CASSLSAGPGTDTQYF. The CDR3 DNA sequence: TGCGCCAGCAGCTTGTCGGCAGGACCGGGAACAGATACGCAGTATTTT.